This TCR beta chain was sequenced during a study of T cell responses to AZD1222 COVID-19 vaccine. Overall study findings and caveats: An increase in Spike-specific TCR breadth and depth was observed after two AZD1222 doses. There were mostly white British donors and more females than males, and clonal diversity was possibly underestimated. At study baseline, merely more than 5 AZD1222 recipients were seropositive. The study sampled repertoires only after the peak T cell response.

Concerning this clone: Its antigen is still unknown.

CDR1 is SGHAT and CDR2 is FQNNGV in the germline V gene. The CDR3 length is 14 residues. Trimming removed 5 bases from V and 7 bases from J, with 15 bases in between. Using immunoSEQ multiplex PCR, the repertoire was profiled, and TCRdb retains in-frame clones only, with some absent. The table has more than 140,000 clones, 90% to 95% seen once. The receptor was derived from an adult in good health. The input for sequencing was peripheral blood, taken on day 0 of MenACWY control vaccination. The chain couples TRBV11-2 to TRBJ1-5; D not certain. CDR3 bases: TGTGCCAGCAGCCTGGGCCCTTACGGACAGCCCCAGCATTTT. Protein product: CASSLGPYGQPQHF. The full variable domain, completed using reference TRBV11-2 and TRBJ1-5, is EAGVAQSPRYKIIEKRQSVAFWCNPISGHATLYWYQQILGQGPKLLIQFQNNGVVDDSQLPKDRFSAERLKGVDSTLKIQPAKLEDSAVYLCASSLGPYGQPQHFGDGTRLSIL.